The 7 T cell receptor beta chains in this list originate from one sample, sequenced in a study of blood T cells in healthy people across ages. Combining a sample-barcoded 5' primer with a J-beta primer mix, a second PCR ran for roughly 6 to 11 cycles. TCRdb independently ran MiXCR on the 5' RACE reads; one entry per CDR3 protein. The data show 850,000 to 1,000,000 distinct CDR3 sequences, roughly 43% seen once. Sequencing was carried out using blood. These receptor sequences come from a young man in good health.

The table lists this clonotype with a few counts. The V gene is TRBV7-8, the J gene TRBJ2-1; TRBD1 aligns across 10 bases. V dropped 5 bases and J dropped 3; count of bases not matched to a gene: 7. The CDR3 runs 16 residues. Per the germline V gene, CDR1 is SGHVS and CDR2 is FQNEAQ. CDR3 loop: CASSARDRGIYNEQFF. CDR3 sequence (DNA): TGTGCCAGCAGCGCCCGGGACAGGGGTATCTACAATGAGCAGTTCTTC.

This clonotype is a singleton in its sample. V and J are TRBV5-1 and TRBJ1-5; D call uncertain. Germline-derived CDR1 and CDR2 are SGHRS and YFSETQ. Trimming stripped 7 bases from V and 1 base from J, with 18 bases between. CDR3 length equals 16 residues. The CDR3 DNA sequence: TGCGCCAGCCCGTACGAGGGCCGTTGGAGCAATCAGCCCCAGCATTTT. Translation: CASPYEGRWSNQPQHF.

This chain joins TRBV29-1 and TRBJ1-4; D remains unclear. The length of the CDR3 is 12 residues. Trimming took off 8 bases at V and 8 bases at J, with 15 bases between the two ends. CDR1 and CDR2 (germline): SQVTM, ANQGSEA. CDR3: CSCRYMTEKLFF. For the CDR3, the DNA is TGCAGCTGCCGTTATATGACGGAAAAACTGTTTTTT.

This clonotype came up a few times. The V call is TRBV5-1, the J call TRBJ1-6, with D unclear. The CDR3 totals 14 residues. The germline V gene has CDR1 SGHRS and CDR2 YFSETQ. V gave up 5 bases and J gave up 10 bases, with 16 bases separating them. CDR3 sequence (DNA): TGCGCCAGCAGTCCGCAGAGCCTTGGCTCACCCCTCCACTTT. Amino acid sequence: CASSPQSLGSPLHF.

V gene TRBV3-1 combines with J gene TRBJ2-2; 7 nucleotides line up with TRBD1. The CDR3 contains 11 residues. The V gene's germline CDR1 is LGHDT and CDR2 YNNKEL (reference sequence). With 3 bases clipped from V and 12 bases from J, the junction kept 1 base outside the gene matches. CDR3 sequence: CASSQTGKLFF. CDR3 DNA sequence: TGTGCCAGCAGCCAGACAGGGAAGCTGTTTTTT.

This chain connects TRBV13 to TRBJ1-1; D gene unclear. Germline CDR1 reads PRHDT; CDR2 reads FYEKMQ (reference sequence). With 3 bases removed from V and 0 bases from J, the gap between germline ends came to 8 bases. This CDR3 comprises 14 residues. The CDR3 loop reads CASSLNGLNTEAFF. CDR3 DNA: TGTGCCAGCAGCTTGAACGGACTGAACACTGAAGCTTTCTTT.

This clonotype was counted only a few times. This chain uses TRBV21-1 with TRBJ1-2. TRBV21-1 is described as a pseudogene. The CDR3 contains 13 residues. CDR3 residues: CASSKVTAYGYTF. DNA of the CDR3: TGTGCCAGCAGCAAAGTTACGGCCTATGGCTACACCTTC.